The sample holds a few counts of the clone carrying this T cell receptor beta chain. Its target is not known. There are 16 residues in the CDR3. Per germline, CDR1 MGHRA and CDR2 YSYEKL. V lost 4 bases to trimming and J lost 4 bases, with 19 bases between them. The sample belongs to a study of cytomegalovirus exposure and HLA in healthy donors. General study results and limits: TCR clusters originating in the first cohort tended to co-occur in the 120 validation repertoires, according to a later analysis. With high specificity and sensitivity, the classifier reportedly diagnosed cytomegalovirus status.

The protocol was immunoSEQ multiplex PCR, while the TCRdb copy is restricted to in-frame clones and leaves out a portion. The table records roughly 180,000 clones, around nine tenths of them present only once. The donors were part of the approximately 120-subject validation cohort, which stood apart from the roughly 730-subject first cohort. This sequence was found in a man aged 25 to 40 in good health and CMV-seropositive. The sample taken for sequencing was PBMCs. The chain carries TRBV4-1 and TRBJ1-2, with D perhaps matching TRBD1 (5 bases). CDR3 sequence (DNA): TGCGCCAGCAGCCTTTCGACCGGGGGGAACGGCTATGGCTACACCTTC. Its protein is CASSLSTGGNGYGYTF.